Shown below are 30 T cell receptor beta chains from a single sample sequenced in a study of shared clonotypes between healthy human individuals. This table comes from immunoSEQ multiplex PCR, and its TCRdb copy is limited to in-frame clones, with some not included. The table includes 600,000 or so clones, approximately 95% detected once. The naive CD8 subset, CD45RO-negative cells positively selected for CCR7, excluded terminally differentiated effector memory CD45RA+ cells. The sequenced material came from naive CD8+ T cells sorted from blood. These receptors all come from a woman aged 25 to 39 in good health.

This rearrangement joins TRBV11-1 to TRBJ2-1; 7 nucleotides agree with TRBD1. The CDR3 totals 14 residues. The ends lost 5 bases at V and 9 bases at J; junction bases unmatched: 10. Germline V gene lookup returns CDR1 SGHAT and CDR2 FQDESV (reference sequence). CDR3 sequence (DNA): TGTGCCAGCAGCCCCCGCACAGGGGTAGTTGAGCAGTTCTTC. Amino acids: CASSPRTGVVEQFF.

To note about this clone: Within the sample, other DNA sequences also encode this same CDR3. The chain is built from TRBV2 and TRBJ2-7; 8 positions agree with TRBD2. The CDR3 totals 14 residues. The germline V gene has CDR1 SNHLY and CDR2 FYNNEI. V shed 1 base and J 4 bases; nucleotides not matched to a gene: 3. The CDR3 sequence is CASSEGSGSYEQYF. The CDR3 bases are TGTGCCAGCAGTGAAGGCAGCGGGAGTTACGAGCAGTACTTC.

This clone came up once. The V call is TRBV4-2, the J call TRBJ2-2; D might be TRBD1 (6 bases). The CDR3 runs 17 residues. Per the germline V gene, CDR1 is LGHNA and CDR2 is YNFKEQ. V lost 1 base and J 6 bases, leaving 18 bases between the germline ends. CDR3 in amino acids: CASSQGTEGVWAGELFF. The CDR3 DNA is TGTGCCAGCAGCCAAGGGACAGAAGGTGTTTGGGCCGGGGAGCTGTTTTTT.

The chain uses TRBV5-1 and TRBJ2-5; D tentatively fits TRBD1 or TRBD2 (5 bases each). The J call is in doubt because the DNA end fits TRBJ2-7 better. The CDR3 is made up of 13 amino acids. The germline gives CDR1 SGHRS, CDR2 YFSETQ. The DNA of the CDR3 is TGCGCCAGCAGTTTTCAGGGACCCTACGAGCAGTACTTC. This codes for CASSFQGPYEQYF.

This clone has a single count. The genes are TRBV5-1 and TRBJ1-2; TRBD1 matches at 7 bases. J was trimmed by 2 bases and V by 4 bases; bases with no gene match: 5. Germline values: CDR1 SGHRS, CDR2 YFSETQ. The CDR3 loop spans 14 amino acids. CDR3 sequence reads: CASSGGTENYGYTF. The CDR3 DNA reads TGCGCCAGCAGCGGGGGGACAGAAAACTATGGCTACACCTTC.

This sequence joins TRBV6-6 and TRBJ1-2; D is undetermined. Germline V CDR1 and CDR2: MNHNY, SVGAGI (reference sequence). Trimming took off 0 bases at V and 5 bases at J, with 7 bases between the two ends. The CDR3 is 13 amino acids. For the CDR3, the DNA is TGTGCCAGCAGTTACTCATTCGGGTATGGCTACACCTTC. Protein sequence: CASSYSFGYGYTF.

Here the CDR3 DNA reads TGTGCCAGCAGTTTCGAGACAGGGGAGCAGTTCTTC. Encoded protein: CASSFETGEQFF. The rearrangement links TRBV27 to TRBJ2-1, with TRBD1 matching 7 bases. The germline V gene encodes CDR1 MNHEY and CDR2 SMNVEV (reference sequence). V shed 3 bases and J 10 bases; nucleotides not matched to a gene: 3. The CDR3 length is 12 residues.

This chain connects TRBV19 to TRBJ2-7, with TRBD2 identical over 9 bases. The CDR3 has 17 amino acids. V trimming: 9 bases; J trimming: 4 bases; junction bases outside the gene matches: 19. Germline-derived CDR1 and CDR2 are LNHDA and SQIVND (reference sequence). The DNA of the CDR3 is TGTGCCAGGGCCCCGGCCAGCGGGAGGCCGTTCGAGTACGAGCAGTACTTC. Translated: CARAPASGRPFEYEQYF.

On this clone itself: Other nucleotide sequences in the sample specify the same CDR3. V is TRBV9 and J is TRBJ2-7; TRBD1 matches 8 bases. The CDR3 is 15 amino acids. Germline V gives CDR1 SGDLS, CDR2 YYNGEE. V lost 0 bases, J lost 1 base, and 3 bases stayed unmatched. CDR3 region: CASSVAGGNSYEQYF. As DNA, the CDR3 is TGTGCCAGCAGCGTAGCAGGGGGCAATTCCTACGAGCAGTACTTC. The full variable domain, its missing parts supplied by reference TRBV9 and TRBJ2-7, is DSGVTQTPKHLITATGQRVTLRCSPRSGDLSVYWYQQSLDQGLQFLIQYYNGEERAKGNILERFSAQQFPDLHSELNLSSLELGDSALYFCASSVAGGNSYEQYFGPGTRLTVT.

V is TRBV27 and J is TRBJ2-2, with 15 positions matching TRBD2. Trimming at V came to 4 bases and at J to 6 bases, leaving 6 bases not matched to a gene. The CDR3 has 17 amino acids. Germline values: CDR1 MNHEY, CDR2 SMNVEV (reference sequence). The CDR3 is CASSSPRTSGRAGELFF. CDR3 sequence (DNA): TGTGCCAGCAGTTCCCCCCGGACTAGCGGGAGGGCCGGGGAGCTGTTTTTT.

The rearrangement uses TRBV28 and TRBJ2-2; the D call may be TRBD1 or TRBD2 (5 bases each). The V end was cut by 3 bases, the J end by 6 bases, with 17 bases between. In germline, CDR1 is MDHEN, CDR2 SYDVKM. This CDR3 contains 16 residues. This CDR3 reads CASSLRRPRGAGELFF. The CDR3 bases are TGTGCCAGCAGTTTGCGGCGACCCCGGGGCGCCGGGGAGCTGTTTTTT.

The chain joins TRBV29-1 to TRBJ2-2; 9 positions agree with TRBD2. CDR3 size: 14 residues. Unmatched junction bases numbered 5, after V lost 5 bases and J lost 4 bases. Per the germline V gene, CDR1 is SQVTM and CDR2 is ANQGSEA. The CDR3 nucleotides are TGCAGCGTTCATCGAGCGGGAGGCACCGGGGAGCTGTTTTTT. Amino acids: CSVHRAGGTGELFF.

The V and J genes are TRBV27 and TRBJ2-1; TRBD2 matches 15 bases. V was clipped by 5 bases and J by 8 bases; unmatched bases: 10. CDR1 and CDR2 (germline): MNHEY, SMNVEV (reference sequence). This CDR3 region has 17 residues. CDR3 region: CASSPGLAGGSSHEQFF. The CDR3, as DNA: TGTGCCAGCAGTCCTGGACTAGCGGGAGGGTCTTCCCATGAGCAGTTCTTC.

The chain carries TRBV13 and TRBJ2-1, with TRBD2 matching 9 bases. The CDR3 has 16 amino acids. V lost 3 bases to trimming and J lost 10 bases; unmatched junction nucleotides: 13. Germline V gene data show CDR1 as PRHDT and CDR2 as FYEKMQ (reference sequence). CDR3 region: CASSLGQSGTSYEQFF. The CDR3 region has the DNA TGTGCCAGCAGCTTGGGACAGAGCGGGACTAGCTACGAGCAGTTCTTC. Together with reference TRBV13 and TRBJ2-1, the CDR3 gives the full variable domain: AAGVIQSPRHLIKEKRETATLKCYPIPRHDTVYWYQQGPGQDPQFLISFYEKMQSDKGSIPDRFSAQQFSDYHSELNMSSLELGDSALYFCASSLGQSGTSYEQFFGPGTRLTVL.

The chain carries TRBV4-1 and TRBJ1-2, with D unresolved. The CDR3 consists of 16 residues. V was trimmed by 1 base and J by 8 bases, leaving 20 bases between them. CDR1 is MGHRA, CDR2 YSYEKL, per germline. The chain's CDR3 is CASSQAGGPSFTGYTF. In nucleotides, the CDR3 is TGCGCCAGCAGCCAAGCGGGCGGACCTTCCTTTACGGGCTACACCTTC.

This clone was detected only once. The chain carries TRBV28 and TRBJ2-7, with D unresolved. CDR1 and CDR2 (germline): MDHEN, SYDVKM. V was clipped by 6 bases and J by 7 bases, with 25 bases between them. This CDR3 is 16 amino acids long. The CDR3 is CASSQSRATPYGEQYF. The DNA for the CDR3 is TGTGCCAGCAGCCAAAGCCGGGCCACGCCGTATGGAGAGCAGTACTTC. Combining the CDR3 with reference TRBV28 and TRBJ2-7 gives the whole variable domain DVKVTQSSRYLVKRTGEKVFLECVQDMDHENMFWYRQDPGLGLRLIYFSYDVKMKEKGDIPEGYSVSREKKERFSLILESASTNQTSMYLCASSQSRATPYGEQYFGPGTRLTVT.

The V call is TRBV11-2, the J call TRBJ2-1; 9 nucleotides match TRBD2. There are 19 residues in the CDR3. Germline V lookup: CDR1 SGHAT, CDR2 FQNNGV. Germline trimming cut 3 bases from V and 2 bases from J; bases unmatched to any gene: 14. The CDR3: CASSLGLAGTPRPYNEQFF. CDR3 DNA: TGTGCCAGCAGCTTGGGTCTAGCGGGAACCCCGAGACCCTACAATGAGCAGTTCTTC.

V and J are TRBV19 and TRBJ2-5; TRBD1 aligns across 11 bases. The DNA matches TRBJ2-7 better at its end, which makes the J call doubtful. Germline V gene lookup returns CDR1 LNHDA and CDR2 SQIVND (reference sequence). The CDR3 is 14 residues long. The DNA for the CDR3 is TGTGCCAGTAGCCCGGGACAGGGGGTCGACGAGCAGTACTTC. This sequence encodes CASSPGQGVDEQYF.

The genes are TRBV6-5 and TRBJ1-1; TRBD1 is a possible D gene (5 bases). CDR1 is MNHEY, CDR2 SVGAGI, per germline. V shed 6 bases and J shed 1 base, with 9 bases lying between them. This CDR3 region has 13 residues. CDR3 region: CASSVTENTEAFF. The CDR3, as DNA: TGTGCCAGCAGCGTGACAGAGAACACTGAAGCTTTCTTT.

The V and J genes are TRBV6-4 and TRBJ2-1, with TRBD1 identical over 8 bases. Germline V gene sequence: CDR1 MRHNA, CDR2 SNTAGT. The CDR3 runs 16 residues. V dropped 3 bases and J dropped 2; count of bases not matched to a gene: 6. The CDR3 sequence is CASSELDRGPYNEQFF. The CDR3 nucleotides are TGTGCCAGCAGTGAGCTTGACAGGGGCCCCTACAATGAGCAGTTCTTC.

The chain joins TRBV6-6 to TRBJ2-7; D is perhaps TRBD1 (5 bases). This CDR3 contains 14 residues. Trimming stripped 2 bases from V and 2 bases from J, with 10 bases between. Per the germline V gene, CDR1 is MNHNY and CDR2 is SVGAGI (reference sequence). DNA for the CDR3: TGTGCCAGCAGTTACGACGACAGAGCCTACGAGCAGTACTTC. Translating it yields CASSYDDRAYEQYF.

Comment on this clone: Other nucleotide sequences from this sample produce the same CDR3. The chain uses TRBV27 and TRBJ2-1; D is undetermined. This CDR3 comprises 13 residues. Trimming shortened V by 0 bases and J by 4 bases, and 4 bases separated the two germline ends. CDR1 MNHEY and CDR2 SMNVEV come from the germline V gene (reference sequence). CDR3 in DNA: TGTGCCAGCAGTTTATCGAGTTACAATGAGCAGTTCTTC. This translates into CASSLSSYNEQFF.

The J gene is TRBJ2-7, the V gene TRBV28, with unresolved D. Trimming took off 1 base at V and 9 bases at J, with 16 bases between the two ends. This CDR3 contains 14 residues. CDR1 and CDR2 from the germline V gene are MDHEN and SYDVKM. The CDR3: CASSLSGLISLQYF. CDR3 DNA sequence: TGTGCCAGCAGTTTATCAGGCCTCATTTCTTTGCAGTACTTC.

The V call is TRBV28, the J call TRBJ1-5; D is undetermined. This CDR3 region has 16 residues. Trimming removed 2 bases at V and 0 bases at J, with 11 bases between. Germline V lookup: CDR1 MDHEN, CDR2 SYDVKM. CDR3 amino acids: CASSLDLVLSNQPQHF. CDR3 DNA sequence: TGTGCCAGCAGTTTAGATCTGGTCCTTAGCAATCAGCCCCAGCATTTT.

The V call is TRBV7-8, the J call TRBJ2-7, with a weak D call TRBD2 (5 bases). The CDR3 covers 15 residues. The V end lost 3 bases, the J end lost 3 bases, and 15 bases lay between the germline ends. Germline V gene data show CDR1 as SGHVS and CDR2 as FQNEAQ. The CDR3 sequence is CASSFGIKAFYEQYF. The CDR3 DNA is TGTGCCAGCAGCTTCGGGATCAAGGCATTCTACGAGCAGTACTTC.

This chain connects TRBV27 to TRBJ2-7; the match to TRBD2 covers 11 bases. The germline CDR1 and CDR2 sequences are MNHEY and SMNVEV (reference sequence). This CDR3 region has 16 residues. V trimming: 4 bases; J trimming: 4 bases; junction bases outside the gene matches: 9. The CDR3 coding sequence is TGTGCCAGCAGTTCCTACCAACTAGCGGGAGTGTACGAGCAGTACTTC. Its protein product is CASSSYQLAGVYEQYF.

V and J are TRBV27 and TRBJ2-3; maybe TRBD2 (5 bases). The CDR3 runs to 14 residues. The V gene lost 4 bases and the J gene lost 1 base, with 9 bases spanning the gap. Germline V lookup: CDR1 MNHEY, CDR2 SMNVEV (reference sequence). CDR3 sequence: CASSYTGGTDTQYF. The CDR3 bases are TGTGCCAGCAGTTACACCGGGGGCACAGATACGCAGTATTTT.

The chain employs TRBV15 and TRBJ1-2, with D unclear. V gave up 1 base and J gave up 0 bases, with 9 bases separating them. This CDR3 has 15 residues. The germline V gene encodes CDR1 LNHNV and CDR2 YYDKDF (reference sequence). CDR3 in amino acids: CATSRGDIANYGYTF. CDR3 sequence (DNA): TGTGCCACCAGCAGAGGAGACATAGCTAACTATGGCTACACCTTC.

The rearrangement links TRBV7-9 to TRBJ2-7; maybe TRBD2 (5 bases). With 4 bases removed from V and 5 bases from J, the gap between germline ends came to 15 bases. CDR1 is SEHNR, CDR2 FQNEAQ, per germline (reference sequence). This CDR3 is 14 amino acids long. CDR3 nucleotides: TGTGCCAGCAGCTACGACCCGTTCGGGGACGAGCAGTACTTC. Protein: CASSYDPFGDEQYF. The variable domain in full, completed from reference TRBV7-9 and TRBJ2-7, reads DTGVSQNPRHKITKRGQNVTFRCDPISEHNRLYWYRQTLGQGPEFLTYFQNEAQLEKSRLLSDRFSAERPKGSFSTLEIQRTEQGDSAMYLCASSYDPFGDEQYFGPGTRLTVT.

The chain employs TRBV6-5 and TRBJ1-3; no definite D call. The CDR3 sequence is 15 residues long. Germline V gene data show CDR1 as MNHEY and CDR2 as SVGAGI. Trimming removed 2 bases from V and 4 bases from J, with 12 bases in between. CDR3 residues: CASSYDGEYGNTIYF. In DNA form, the CDR3 reads TGTGCCAGCAGTTACGACGGGGAGTACGGAAACACCATATATTTT.